This T cell receptor beta chain was identified in a study of vaccination effects on CD4 cells after COVID-19. Across the study: Relative to the second dose, post-vaccine samples were obtained a median of 72 days later. Study observations and caveats: Common cold coronavirus cross-reactivity was shown by only 1 of 255 vaccine-induced clones in healthy vaccinees. Pronounced clonal contraction occurred in clones induced by infection and by vaccine late after vaccination.

The CDR3 is 15 amino acids. Trimming pared 7 bases from V and 2 bases from J, leaving 15 bases between. The V gene's germline CDR1 is KGHDR and CDR2 SFDVKD. Before sequencing, viral peptide pools were used by the ViraFEST assay to expand antigen-specific CD4+ T cells. Cultured cells yielded isolated CD4+ T cells after 10 days. Participants got two doses of BNT162b2 or mRNA-1273 vaccine. Concerning this clone itself: Its matching antigen is unknown.

Here immunoSEQ multiplex PCR was the method, and the copy in TCRdb shows in-frame clones only, minus some. The data show about 61,000 clones, 73% seen once. This specimen was CD4+ T cells from PBMCs cultured with HCoV-229E spike peptides, taken after COVID-19 vaccination. The TCR sequence derives from a human donor who received a COVID-19 vaccine. This sequence joins TRBV24-1 and TRBJ2-3; the D gene is possibly TRBD1 (6 bases). The CDR3 nucleotides are TGTGCCACCAGATCAAGACAGGAGTCCACAGATACGCAGTATTTT. It specifies CATRSRQESTDTQYF.